This passage covers 11 T cell receptor beta chains from one sample sequenced in a study of PD-L1 blockade in urothelial cancer. Time point described: pretreatment peripheral blood. Measured with immunoSEQ multiplex PCR; TCRdb has only the in-frame clones, and not every one. The table has tens of thousands of clones, approximately 85% seen once. The source material was PBMCs, sampled around atezolizumab (anti-PD-L1) treatment. These receptors all come from a man aged 60-69 years with urothelial cancer.

The chain uses TRBV10-2 and TRBJ1-4; the match to TRBD1 covers 7 bases. The ends lost 0 bases at V and 4 bases at J; junction bases unmatched: 2. This CDR3 spans 15 amino acids. Germline CDR1 reads WSHSY; CDR2 reads SAAADI. The CDR3 protein is CASSESGTVNEKLFF. In DNA form, the CDR3 reads TGCGCCAGCAGTGAGTCCGGGACAGTTAATGAAAAACTGTTTTTT.

The rearrangement joins TRBV25-1 to TRBJ2-6; D not resolved. There are 14 residues in the CDR3. Germline-derived CDR1 and CDR2 are MGHDK and SYGVNS. V gave up 0 bases and J gave up 4 bases, with 4 bases separating them. The CDR3 sequence is CASSEYKGANVLTF. CDR3 bases: TGTGCCAGCAGTGAATATAAAGGGGCCAACGTCCTGACTTTC.

The rearrangement links TRBV27 to TRBJ2-6, with D maybe TRBD1 (5 bases). Germline CDR1 is MNHEY and CDR2 is SMNVEV (reference sequence). CDR3 length: 16 amino acids. V lost 5 bases and J lost 2, with 13 bases in between. The CDR3 here is CASSKDGAAGANVLTF. CDR3 DNA: TGTGCCAGCAGTAAAGATGGGGCGGCTGGGGCCAACGTCCTGACTTTC.

The CDR3 region has the DNA TGTGCCAGCAGCGCCTACGCCGGACTTCATACCACCTACGAGCAGTACTTC. It translates to CASSAYAGLHTTYEQYF. The chain has TRBV11-3 and TRBJ2-7, with D perhaps matching TRBD2 (5 bases). V was trimmed by 5 bases and J by 2 bases, leaving 22 bases between them. In germline, CDR1 is SGHNT, CDR2 YENEEA. CDR3 length: 17 amino acids.

This chain uses TRBV5-1 with TRBJ2-7; 11 positions agree with TRBD1. This CDR3 contains 14 residues. J gave up 3 bases and V 5 bases, and 4 bases lay outside the gene matches. Germline V gene lookup returns CDR1 SGHRS and CDR2 YFSETQ. Written as DNA, the CDR3 is TGCGCCAGCAGGCTCGGGACAGGGGGCTACGAGCAGTACTTC. Translated, it gives CASRLGTGGYEQYF.

V usage is TRBV2 and J usage is TRBJ2-3; the D gene is possibly TRBD1 (6 bases). Germline V gene lookup returns CDR1 SNHLY and CDR2 FYNNEI. V lost 4 bases and J 2 bases, leaving 13 bases between the germline ends. The CDR3 is 15 amino acids. CDR3 residues: CASSAVGQLTDTQYF. The CDR3 DNA is TGTGCCAGCAGTGCCGTAGGACAGCTCACAGATACGCAGTATTTT.

The chain carries TRBV28 and TRBJ1-1; 7 bases agree with TRBD1. With V trimmed by 3 bases and J by 6 bases, 13 bases remained unmatched. The V gene's germline CDR1 is MDHEN and CDR2 SYDVKM. This CDR3 has 16 amino acids. This CDR3 reads CASSFRGQAVRSEAFF. The CDR3 bases are TGTGCCAGCAGTTTCCGCGGACAGGCTGTACGATCTGAAGCTTTCTTT.

The chain links TRBV2 to TRBJ1-2; D might be TRBD1 (6 bases). Deletions cut 6 bases from V and 12 bases from J, with 20 bases between. The germline gives CDR1 SNHLY, CDR2 FYNNEI. CDR3 length equals 13 residues. The CDR3 spells CASSGGRGGPHTF. For the CDR3, the DNA is TGTGCCAGCAGCGGGGGAAGGGGGGGGCCCCACACCTTC.

As for this clone: The sample has other DNA sequences that encode this CDR3 too. The chain couples TRBV5-4 to TRBJ2-5, with 8 bases matching TRBD1. V was pared by 4 bases and J by 3 bases, with 2 bases of the junction left unmatched. The CDR3 contains 13 residues. Germline CDR1 is SGHNT and CDR2 is YYREEE (reference sequence). This CDR3 reads CASSPDREETQYF. CDR3 nucleotides: TGTGCCAGCAGCCCGGACAGGGAAGAGACCCAGTACTTC.

The CDR3 DNA reads TGTGCCAGCAATACACAGGCTACAGGGGATCCTGGCTACACCTTC. It yields the protein CASNTQATGDPGYTF. The rearrangement joins TRBV2 to TRBJ1-2; 7 bases map to TRBD1. Germline lookup yields CDR1 SNHLY and CDR2 FYNNEI. The ends lost 7 bases at V and 7 bases at J; junction bases unmatched: 15. The CDR3 loop spans 15 amino acids. Full variable domain (outside the CDR3, taken from reference TRBV2 and TRBJ1-2): EPEVTQTPSHQVTQMGQEVILRCVPISNHLYFYWYRQILGQKVEFLVSFYNNEISEKSEIFDDQFSVERPDGSNFTLKIRSTKLEDSAMYFCASNTQATGDPGYTFGSGTRLTVV.

The V call is TRBV11-3, the J call TRBJ2-1; 7 bases map to TRBD1. The germline V gene encodes CDR1 SGHNT and CDR2 YENEEA. This CDR3 is built from 14 residues. Trimming cost V 5 bases and J 7 bases; bases outside gene matches: 8. In DNA, the CDR3 is TGTGCCAGCAGCCGCCGGGACAGCCAAAATGAGCAGTTCTTC. Amino acid sequence: CASSRRDSQNEQFF. The full variable domain, completed using reference TRBV11-3 and TRBJ2-1, is EAGVVQSPRYKIIEKKQPVAFWCNPISGHNTLYWYLQNLGQGPELLIRYENEEAVDDSQLPKDRFSAERLKGVDSTLKIQPAELGDSAVYLCASSRRDSQNEQFFGPGTRLTVL.